The entry that follows covers one TCR beta chain sequence. These data come from a study of OX40 agonist ivuxolimab in advanced cancers. Germline CDR1 is SGDLS and CDR2 is YYNGEE. This CDR3 contains 15 residues. Trimming cost V 0 bases and J 1 base; bases outside gene matches: 3. The table came from immunoSEQ multiplex PCR; TCRdb's copy has only in-frame clones and leaves some out. The data contain some 120,000 clones, 85% to 95% of them singletons. Sequences were derived from CD4+ or CD8+ T cells sorted from blood, sampled in a trial of the OX40 agonist ivuxolimab. The chain couples TRBV9 to TRBJ2-7; 8 bases map to TRBD1. The receptor's source is an adult with an advanced solid tumor such as melanoma, head and neck, liver or kidney cancer. CDR3 residues: CASSVAGQDSYEQYF. The CDR3 DNA is TGTGCCAGCAGCGTAGCGGGACAGGATTCCTACGAGCAGTACTTC.